This T cell receptor beta chain was sequenced in a study of a mutant IDH1 vaccine in newly diagnosed glioma. Study background: With temozolomide cycles, or 4-6 weeks after radiotherapy alone, vaccination was started. Receipt of radiotherapy, temozolomide, or both preceded the study, and most received both. General study points: Most patients, 85% to 95%, showed vaccine-induced immune responses.

Worth noting for this clone: The antigen remains undetermined. At one end the junction does not follow the germline gene, possibly because of a read error.

The time point here: week 35, safety follow-up. Doses consisted of 300 ug of mutant IDH1 20-mer peptide each, paired with topical imiquimod. Each astrocytoma in the donors was new, WHO grade 3 or 4, IDH1-mutant and ATRX-lost. Data came from immunoSEQ multiplex PCR; TCRdb stores just in-frame clones and leaves some out. The sample consists of 35,000 to 45,000 clones, approximately 83% of them appearing once. Germline V gene sequence: CDR1 SGHDN, CDR2 FVKESK. The CDR3 contains 15 residues. The sequence was obtained from a woman aged 50 to 60 with glioma. Source: PBMCs, taken from a glioma patient whose treatment included an IDH1 peptide vaccine. The J gene is TRBJ2-1, the V gene TRBV14, with 8 bases aligning to TRBD2. CDR3 in amino acids: CASSFTSGHYYEQFF. The DNA of the CDR3 is TGTGCCAGCAGTTTTACTAGCGGACACTACTATGAGCAGTTCTTC.